Detailed here is one T cell receptor (beta chain). V was cut by 4 bases and J by 8 bases, with 15 bases left in between. Germline lookup yields CDR1 SGHRS and CDR2 YFSETQ. This CDR3 comprises 14 residues. The sample originates from a study of blood T cell repertoires in COVID-19. Per the authors' pipeline: How many nucleated cells were present was estimated from reference gene primer amplification. The assay was immunoSEQ multiplex PCR, and TCRdb's table has in-frame clones only and misses some. The V and J calls and the clone size are those of that table, but D and trimming were determined from the DNA. The sample contains tens of thousands of clones, around 89% of which appear only once.

This chain uses TRBV5-1 with TRBJ1-4, with D possibly being TRBD1 (5 bases). The clonotype comes from a woman in her forties or fifties with acute COVID-19. The specimen was PBMCs or T cells enriched from blood (not recorded which). CDR3 nucleotide sequence: TGCGCCAGCAGCCCCCCCGCGGGGGGGGAAAAACTGTTTTTT. Amino acid sequence: CASSPPAGGEKLFF.